Presented here are 3 T cell receptor beta chains from one specimen sequenced in a study of CD8 T cells in ankylosing spondylitis. MiXCR was run by TCRdb on the 5' RACE reads, yielding one entry per CDR3 protein. The sample includes 50,000 or so distinct CDR3 sequences, about 7.8% of them seen just once. Sequencing used blood, either unsorted or a sorted T cell fraction (not recorded which). The receptors were sampled from a female donor with ankylosing spondylitis or in good health (not recorded which).

This clonotype was seen many times. This chain connects TRBV29-1 to TRBJ2-3; D perhaps matches TRBD1 (6 bases). V was shortened by 2 bases and J by 7 bases, with 13 bases between the two germline ends. Per the germline V gene, CDR1 is SQVTM and CDR2 is ANQGSEA. The CDR3 sequence is 13 residues long. This CDR3 reads CSVENPGANTQYF. CDR3 in DNA: TGCAGCGTTGAAAATCCAGGGGCGAATACGCAGTATTTT.

This clonotype showed up many times. The chain joins TRBV18 to TRBJ2-3; weak D call: TRBD2 (7 bases). This CDR3 is built from 15 residues. Germline assignment: CDR1 KGHSH and CDR2 LQKENI. Trimming left V 8 bases short and J 2 bases short, with 17 bases between. CDR3 sequence reads: CASRPEGGATDTQYF. The CDR3 DNA is TGTGCCAGCAGACCGGAGGGGGGGGCCACAGATACGCAGTATTTT.

This clonotype has ten or more counts. This chain joins TRBV5-1 and TRBJ1-1; 7 bases agree with TRBD1. The CDR3 length is 15 residues. Germline V gene sequence: CDR1 SGHRS, CDR2 YFSETQ. Trimming cost V 1 base and J 1 base; bases outside gene matches: 4. Here the CDR3 reads CASSLQGQQNTEAFF. CDR3 nucleotides: TGCGCCAGCAGCTTGCAGGGACAGCAGAACACTGAAGCTTTCTTT.